This TCR beta chain was obtained from a study of T cells after yellow fever vaccination. Findings and caveats of the study: The study re-detected most primary-vaccination clones after the booster (roughly 96% CD4, just over 85% CD8). High-abundance clonotypes from the bulk population could contaminate FACS-sorted repertoires.

MiXCR, applied by TCRdb to the 5' RACE reads, yields one record per CDR3 protein. The table lists 110,000 to 150,000 distinct CDR3 sequences, just over 6.5% of them singletons. The germline V gene has CDR1 DFQATT and CDR2 SNEGSKA (reference sequence). With V trimmed by 6 bases and J by 3 bases, 12 bases remained unmatched. The CDR3 sequence is 15 residues long. This clonotype appeared many times. The antigen remains unidentified. This TCR came from a man aged 25 to 45 who received the YFV17D yellow fever vaccine. V is TRBV20-1 and J is TRBJ2-7, with 9 bases identical to TRBD1. The material sequenced was CD4+ T cells sorted from PBMCs, taken 10 days after the yellow fever booster vaccination. The CDR3 sequence: CSANRPTGGGYEQYF. The CDR3 DNA follows: TGCAGTGCCAACCGACCCACAGGGGGCGGCTACGAGCAGTACTTC.